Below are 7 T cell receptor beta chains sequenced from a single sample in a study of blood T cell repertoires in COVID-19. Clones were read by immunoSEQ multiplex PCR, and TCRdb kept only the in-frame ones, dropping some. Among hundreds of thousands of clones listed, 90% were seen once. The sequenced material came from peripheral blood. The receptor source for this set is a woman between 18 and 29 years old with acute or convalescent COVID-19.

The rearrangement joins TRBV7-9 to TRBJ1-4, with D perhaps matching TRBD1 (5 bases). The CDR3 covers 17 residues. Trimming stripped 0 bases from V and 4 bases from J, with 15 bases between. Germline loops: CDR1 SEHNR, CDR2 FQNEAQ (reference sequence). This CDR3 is CASSLAFLTEFNEKLFF. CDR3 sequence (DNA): TGTGCCAGCAGCTTAGCATTTCTGACAGAATTTAATGAAAAACTGTTTTTT. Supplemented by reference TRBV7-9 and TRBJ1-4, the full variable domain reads DTGVSQNPRHKITKRGQNVTFRCDPISEHNRLYWYRQTLGQGPEFLTYFQNEAQLEKSRLLSDRFSAERPKGSFSTLEIQRTEQGDSAMYLCASSLAFLTEFNEKLFFGSGTQLSVL.

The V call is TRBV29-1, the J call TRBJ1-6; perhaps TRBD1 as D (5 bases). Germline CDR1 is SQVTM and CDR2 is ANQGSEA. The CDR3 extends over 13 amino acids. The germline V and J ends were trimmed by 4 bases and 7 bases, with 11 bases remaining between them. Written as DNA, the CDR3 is TGCAGCGTTGGGCAGGGCTGGAATTCACCCCTCCACTTT. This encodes CSVGQGWNSPLHF.

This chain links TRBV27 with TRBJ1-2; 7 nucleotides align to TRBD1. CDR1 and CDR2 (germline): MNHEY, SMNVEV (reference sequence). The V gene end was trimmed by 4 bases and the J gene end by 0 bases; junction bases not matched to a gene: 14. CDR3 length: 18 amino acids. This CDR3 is CASSSGTAFFASNYGYTF. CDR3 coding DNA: TGTGCCAGCAGTTCTGGGACAGCCTTCTTCGCTTCTAACTATGGCTACACCTTC.

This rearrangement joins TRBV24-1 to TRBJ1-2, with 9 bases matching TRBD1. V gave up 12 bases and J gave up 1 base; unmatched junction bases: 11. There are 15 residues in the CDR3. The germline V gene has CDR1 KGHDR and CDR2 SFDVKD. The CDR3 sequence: CASLAPDRGNYGYTF. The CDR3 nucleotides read TGTGCCTCTCTTGCCCCGGACAGGGGTAACTATGGCTACACCTTC.

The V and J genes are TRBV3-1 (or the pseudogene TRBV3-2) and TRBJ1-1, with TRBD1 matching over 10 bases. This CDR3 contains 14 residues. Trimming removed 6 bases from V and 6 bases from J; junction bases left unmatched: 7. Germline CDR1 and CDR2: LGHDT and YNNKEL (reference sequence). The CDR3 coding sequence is TGTGCCAGCAGTCTCCCTGGGACAGGGGCTGAAGCTTTCTTT. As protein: CASSLPGTGAEAFF.

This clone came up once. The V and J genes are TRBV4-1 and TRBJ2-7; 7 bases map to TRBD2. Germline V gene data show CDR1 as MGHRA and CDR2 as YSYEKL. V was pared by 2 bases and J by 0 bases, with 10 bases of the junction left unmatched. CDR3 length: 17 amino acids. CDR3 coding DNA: TGCGCCAGCAGCCAAAGGGCCTGGACTAGAAACTCCTACGAGCAGTACTTC. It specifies CASSQRAWTRNSYEQYF.

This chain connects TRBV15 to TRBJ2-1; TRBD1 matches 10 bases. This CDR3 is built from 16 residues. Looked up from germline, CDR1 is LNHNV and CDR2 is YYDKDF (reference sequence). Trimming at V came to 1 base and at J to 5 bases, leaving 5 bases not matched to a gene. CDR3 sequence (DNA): TGTGCCACCAGCAGAGCGCGGGACAGGGGTGACAATGAGCAGTTCTTC. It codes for CATSRARDRGDNEQFF.